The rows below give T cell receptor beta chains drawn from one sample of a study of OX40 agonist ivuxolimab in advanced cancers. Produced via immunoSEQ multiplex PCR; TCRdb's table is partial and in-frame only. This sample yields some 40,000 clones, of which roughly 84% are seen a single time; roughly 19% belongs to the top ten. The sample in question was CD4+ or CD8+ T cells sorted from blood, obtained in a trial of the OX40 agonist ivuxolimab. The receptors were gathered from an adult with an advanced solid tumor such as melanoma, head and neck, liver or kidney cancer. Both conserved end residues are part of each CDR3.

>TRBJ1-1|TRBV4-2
CASSQGRQGKSAEAFF
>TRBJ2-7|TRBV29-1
CNRRTRTQTPNTYEQYF
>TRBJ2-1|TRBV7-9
CASTSGLAYNEQFF
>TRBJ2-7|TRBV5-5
CASTSWDSYEQYF
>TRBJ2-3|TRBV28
CASSPGVVTDTQYF
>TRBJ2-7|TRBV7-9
CASSFTGRADYEQYF
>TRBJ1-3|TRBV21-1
CAAGGGTIYF
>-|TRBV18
CASSGQGANSYEQYF
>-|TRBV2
CASSPNSYPKDEQYF
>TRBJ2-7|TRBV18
CASSPPSGQLPYEQYF
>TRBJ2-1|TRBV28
CASISTGPGNEQFF
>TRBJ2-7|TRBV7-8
CASSSDGARDNSYEQYF
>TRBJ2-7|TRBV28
CASSSWGQPMGEQYF
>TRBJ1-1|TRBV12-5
CASGLVGLTREGMNTEAFF
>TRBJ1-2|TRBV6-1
CASSVQGGMDGYTF
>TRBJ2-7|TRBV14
CASSQERGYEQYF
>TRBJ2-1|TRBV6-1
CASSDSGEFEQFF
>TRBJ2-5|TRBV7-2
CASSARGGKGETQYF
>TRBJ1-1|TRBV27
CASSLLTGFTEAFF
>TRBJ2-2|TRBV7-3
CASSASSGLPGELFF
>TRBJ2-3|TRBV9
CASSEGVVTDTQYF
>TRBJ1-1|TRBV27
CASTVTPAGGEGAEAFF
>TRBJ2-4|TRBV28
CASSFPPDQTLAKNIQYF
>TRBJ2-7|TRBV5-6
CASSLTLTQIPYEQYF
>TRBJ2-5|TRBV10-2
CASSVVKREWGKETQYF
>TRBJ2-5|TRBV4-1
CASSQDVASAVFYQETQYF
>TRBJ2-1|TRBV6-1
CASSDRDGGYNEQFF
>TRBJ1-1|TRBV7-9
CASSLGRTGGGEAFF
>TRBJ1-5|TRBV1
CTSSLGKDQPQHF
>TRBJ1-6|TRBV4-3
CASKASQNWNSPLHF
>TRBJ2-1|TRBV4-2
CASSHSTGPYNEQFF
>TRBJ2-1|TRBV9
CASSPRGVTSYNEQFF
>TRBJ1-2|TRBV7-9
CASSKTTVVTTNYGYTF
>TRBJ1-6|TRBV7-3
CASSFQAGSNSPLHF
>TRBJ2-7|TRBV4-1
CASSAEGSSYEQYF
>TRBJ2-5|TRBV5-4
CASSLGDRVSQETQYF
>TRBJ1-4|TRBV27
CASRERNNEKLFF
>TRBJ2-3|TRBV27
CASSFSGLSTDTQYF
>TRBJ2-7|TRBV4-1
CASSQVPGLALGEQYF
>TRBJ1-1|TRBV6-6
CASSYTDQNTEAFF
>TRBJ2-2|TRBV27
CASSGDSNTGELFF
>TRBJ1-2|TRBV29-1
CSVDDNYGYTF
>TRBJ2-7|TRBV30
CAWSPDRDSKQYF
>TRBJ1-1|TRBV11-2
CASSLFRNTEAFF
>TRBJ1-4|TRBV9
CASSATVSSNEKLFF
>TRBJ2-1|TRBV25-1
CASSEWDLEFF
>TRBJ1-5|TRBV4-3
CASSQGQGNQPQHF
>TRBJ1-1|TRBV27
CASIEGGNTEAFF
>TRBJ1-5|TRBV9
CASSVGVTPGQPQHF
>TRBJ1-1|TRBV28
CASSPPGLGGGMNTEAFF
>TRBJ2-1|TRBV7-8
CASSQYSGANSYNEQFF
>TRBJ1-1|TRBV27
CASSFVQTTEAFF
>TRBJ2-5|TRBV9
CASSVEALQETQYF
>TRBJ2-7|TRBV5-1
CASSLVSGGNYEQYF